This TCR beta chain was documented in a study of control samples from healthy donors and cancer patients. With 0 bases removed from V and 2 bases from J, the gap between germline ends came to 10 bases. The CDR3 runs to 16 residues. The V gene's germline CDR1 is LGHDT and CDR2 YNNKEL (reference sequence). Only in-frame clones appear in the TCRdb table, and some are missing; sequencing was by immunoSEQ multiplex PCR. The sample lists 100,000 to 150,000 clones; around 93% were seen once. The J gene is TRBJ2-2, the V gene TRBV3-1 (or the pseudogene TRBV3-2); D possibly uses TRBD1 or TRBD2 (5 bases each). Sequenced sample: blood. The sequence derives from a man younger than 30 in good health. In nucleotides, the CDR3 is TGTGCCAGCAGCCAAGATAGAGGGGAAAACACCGGGGAGCTGTTTTTT. This gives the protein CASSQDRGENTGELFF.